The 19 T cell receptor beta chains below were found in one sample sequenced in a study of blood T cell repertoires in COVID-19. Profiled with immunoSEQ multiplex PCR; TCRdb holds only in-frame clones, not every one. The table includes about 300,000 clones, roughly 91% detected once. Sequenced material: PBMCs or T cells enriched from blood (not recorded which). These receptors all stem from a woman aged 50 to 60 who had been exposed to COVID-19.

The V and J genes are TRBV11-2 and TRBJ1-1, with D perhaps TRBD1 (6 bases). The V end was cut by 2 bases, the J end by 1 base, with 11 bases between. The CDR3 has 15 residues. The germline CDR1 and CDR2 sequences are SGHAT and FQNNGV. The DNA of the CDR3 is TGTGCCAGCAGCTTATCTACAGGGTGGAACACTGAAGCTTTCTTT. Residues: CASSLSTGWNTEAFF.

This clone has a handful of counts. The chain combines TRBV9 with TRBJ2-1; 8 bases match TRBD2. Germline CDR1 SGDLS, CDR2 YYNGEE. The length of the CDR3 is 13 residues. J lost 10 bases, V lost 4 bases, and 7 bases had no gene match. CDR3 DNA: TGTGCCAGCAGCCCAGGACTAGCAAGCGAGCAGTTCTTC. Its translation is CASSPGLASEQFF. The variable domain in full, with the rest retrieved from reference TRBV9 and TRBJ2-1, is DSGVTQTPKHLITATGQRVTLRCSPRSGDLSVYWYQQSLDQGLQFLIQYYNGEERAKGNILERFSAQQFPDLHSELNLSSLELGDSALYFCASSPGLASEQFFGPGTRLTVL.

The rearrangement uses TRBV19 and TRBJ1-2, with D possibly TRBD1 on 5 matching bases. V lost 3 bases to trimming and J lost 1 base, with 9 bases between them. Per germline, CDR1 LNHDA and CDR2 SQIVND (reference sequence). The CDR3 extends over 14 amino acids. The CDR3 here is CASSIDSSNYGYTF. For the CDR3, the DNA is TGTGCCAGTAGTATCGACAGCAGTAACTATGGCTACACCTTC.

The chain combines TRBV24-1 with TRBJ1-6, with 7 bases matching TRBD1. With V trimmed by 9 bases and J by 6 bases, 7 bases remained unmatched. There are 14 residues in the CDR3. Germline V gene lookup returns CDR1 KGHDR and CDR2 SFDVKD. CDR3 protein: CATADRHINSPLHF. Written as DNA, the CDR3 is TGTGCCACCGCGGACAGGCATATTAATTCACCCCTCCACTTT.

The chain couples TRBV29-1 to TRBJ2-5, with a tentative D call TRBD1 (5 bases). Trimming took off 8 bases at V and 5 bases at J, with 15 bases between the two ends. The CDR3 length is 12 residues. Per the germline V gene, CDR1 is SQVTM and CDR2 is ANQGSEA. The CDR3 is CSIGASGETQYF. DNA of the CDR3: TGCAGCATCGGCGCGTCAGGGGAGACCCAGTACTTC. Together with reference TRBV29-1 and TRBJ2-5, the CDR3 gives the full variable domain: SAVISQKPSRDICQRGTSLTIQCQVDSQVTMMFWYRQQPGQSLTLIATANQGSEATYESGFVIDKFPISRPNLTFSTLTVSNMSPEDSSIYLCSIGASGETQYFGPGTRLLVL.

The gene calls are TRBV7-2 and TRBJ2-5, with D unclear. Germline V CDR1 and CDR2: SGHTA, FQGNSA. The CDR3 sequence is 14 residues long. V lost 1 base and J 0 bases, leaving 6 bases between the germline ends. The CDR3 DNA is TGTGCCAGCAGCTTAGGCACTCACCAAGAGACCCAGTACTTC. Translation: CASSLGTHQETQYF.

V usage is TRBV18 and J usage is TRBJ2-3, with TRBD1 as a possible D gene (6 bases). CDR3 length: 16 amino acids. CDR1 and CDR2 from the germline V gene are KGHSH and LQKENI. The germline V and J ends were trimmed by 3 bases and 2 bases, with 15 bases remaining between them. The CDR3 here is CASSPGAGSLTDTQYF. In DNA form, the CDR3 reads TGTGCCAGCTCACCGGGGGCAGGGTCCCTCACAGATACGCAGTATTTT.

This chain joins TRBV5-1 and TRBJ2-3, with D possibly TRBD2 on 6 matching bases. V lost 1 base to trimming and J lost 5 bases, with 8 bases between them. Germline CDR1 is SGHRS and CDR2 is YFSETQ. This CDR3 is built from 13 residues. The CDR3 is CASSLPGEDTQYF. The CDR3 DNA reads as TGCGCCAGCAGCTTGCCGGGGGAAGATACGCAGTATTTT.

The rearrangement uses TRBV15 and TRBJ2-7; maybe TRBD2 (5 bases). The germline V gene has CDR1 LNHNV and CDR2 YYDKDF (reference sequence). Trimming took off 1 base at V and 0 bases at J, with 13 bases between the two ends. The CDR3 runs to 16 residues. CDR3 nucleotides: TGTGCCACCAGCAGAGGTTACGCGGGCGGCTCCTACGAGCAGTACTTC. Translation: CATSRGYAGGSYEQYF. Full variable domain (remainder filled in from reference TRBV15 and TRBJ2-7): DAMVIQNPRYQVTQFGKPVTLSCSQTLNHNVMYWYQQKSSQAPKLLFHYYDKDFNNEADTPDNFQSRRPNTSFCFLDIRSPGLGDTAMYLCATSRGYAGGSYEQYFGPGTRLTVT.

This chain connects TRBV29-1 to TRBJ2-1; 8 positions match TRBD1. V was pared by 5 bases and J by 4 bases, with 1 base of the junction left unmatched. The germline CDR1 and CDR2 sequences are SQVTM and ANQGSEA. The CDR3 loop spans 12 amino acids. CDR3 in amino acids: CSVRTGYNEQFF. In nucleotides, the CDR3 is TGCAGCGTTAGGACAGGGTACAATGAGCAGTTCTTC.

This clone was detected only a few times. CDR3 sequence reads: CASSFRDRGYYSYGYTF. In DNA form, the CDR3 reads TGTGCCAGCAGTTTCCGGGACAGGGGTTATTATAGCTATGGCTACACCTTC. This sequence joins TRBV27 and TRBJ1-2; the match to TRBD1 covers 10 bases. CDR3 length: 17 residues. CDR1 MNHEY and CDR2 SMNVEV come from the germline V gene (reference sequence). After removal of 3 bases from V and 4 bases from J, the junction contained 11 bases not matched to a gene.

This clone appeared a single time. The chain carries TRBV13 and TRBJ2-7, with TRBD1 identical over 7 bases. Germline V gene sequence: CDR1 PRHDT, CDR2 FYEKMQ (reference sequence). V was clipped by 5 bases and J by 2 bases; unmatched bases: 9. The length of the CDR3 is 15 residues. CDR3: CASSVRPGQTYEQYF. CDR3 in DNA: TGTGCCAGCAGCGTACGACCGGGACAGACCTACGAGCAGTACTTC.

The V call is TRBV5-1, the J call TRBJ1-6; D not resolved. V was clipped by 0 bases and J by 9 bases, with 10 bases between them. CDR1 SGHRS and CDR2 YFSETQ come from the germline V gene. The CDR3 covers 14 residues. The CDR3 DNA sequence: TGCGCCAGCAGCTTGGCACAATTAGCTTCACCCCTCCACTTT. It is translated as CASSLAQLASPLHF.

The rearrangement links TRBV19 to TRBJ2-7, with 7 bases that match TRBD2. The junction had 4 bases not matched to a gene; V was cut back by 5 bases and J by 0 bases. The germline V gene encodes CDR1 LNHDA and CDR2 SQIVND (reference sequence). The length of the CDR3 is 14 residues. The CDR3 loop reads CASSPRGSSYEQYF. The DNA of the CDR3 is TGTGCCAGTAGTCCGCGGGGGAGCTCCTACGAGCAGTACTTC.

This chain joins TRBV5-4 and TRBJ2-7, with TRBD2 identical over 7 bases. The CDR3 has 16 amino acids. J was trimmed by 0 bases and V by 3 bases; bases with no gene match: 9. CDR1 is SGHNT, CDR2 YYREEE, per germline (reference sequence). CDR3 region: CASSSSSGASSYEQYF. CDR3 bases: TGTGCCAGCAGCTCTTCCAGCGGGGCCAGCTCCTACGAGCAGTACTTC.

This sequence joins TRBV11-2 and TRBJ2-1; TRBD2 matches at 9 bases. CDR1 is SGHAT, CDR2 FQNNGV, per germline. There are 15 residues in the CDR3. The V segment lost 2 bases and the J segment 5 bases; nucleotides outside the gene matches: 4. The chain's CDR3 is CASSLSSGINNEQFF. CDR3 nucleotide sequence: TGTGCCAGCAGCTTATCTAGCGGGATAAACAATGAGCAGTTCTTC.

The chain is built from TRBV2 and TRBJ2-7; D gene unclear. This CDR3 has 11 amino acids. V lost 6 bases to trimming and J lost 5 bases, with 8 bases between them. Germline CDR1 SNHLY, CDR2 FYNNEI. CDR3 DNA: TGTGCCAGCAGCGCAGTGGACGAGCAGTACTTC. This translates into CASSAVDEQYF.

The chain has TRBV6-5 and TRBJ2-2; 8 positions agree with TRBD1. Germline V gives CDR1 MNHEY, CDR2 SVGAGI. The CDR3 is 15 residues long. Losses at the gene ends were 4 bases for V and 0 bases for J; bases not matched to a gene: 1. CDR3 nucleotides: TGTGCCAGCAGTTGGACAGGGACGAACACCGGGGAGCTGTTTTTT. Translation: CASSWTGTNTGELFF.

The chain employs TRBV2 and TRBJ1-3; TRBD1 matches 9 bases. In germline, CDR1 is SNHLY, CDR2 FYNNEI. The CDR3 is made up of 16 amino acids. Unmatched junction bases numbered 7, after V lost 7 bases and J lost 0 bases. CDR3 nucleotide sequence: TGTGCCAGCATGAGCCGGGACAGGGTCTCTGGAAACACCATATATTTT. Residues: CASMSRDRVSGNTIYF.